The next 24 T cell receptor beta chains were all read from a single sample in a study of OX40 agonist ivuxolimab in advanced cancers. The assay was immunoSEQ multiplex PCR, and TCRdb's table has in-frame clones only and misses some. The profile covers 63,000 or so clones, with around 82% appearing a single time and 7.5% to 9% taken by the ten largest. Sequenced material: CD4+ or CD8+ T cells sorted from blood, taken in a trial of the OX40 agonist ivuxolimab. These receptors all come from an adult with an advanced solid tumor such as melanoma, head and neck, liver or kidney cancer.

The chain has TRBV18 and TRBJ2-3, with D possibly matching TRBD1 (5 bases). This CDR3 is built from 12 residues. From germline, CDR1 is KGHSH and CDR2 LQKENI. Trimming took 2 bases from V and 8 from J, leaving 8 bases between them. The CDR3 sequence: CASSPVGPTQYF. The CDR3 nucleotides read TGTGCCAGCTCACCAGTGGGGCCTACGCAGTATTTT. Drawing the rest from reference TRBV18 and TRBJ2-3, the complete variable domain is NAGVMQNPRHLVRRRGQEARLRCSPMKGHSHVYWYRQLPEEGLKFMVYLQKENIIDESGMPKERFSAEFPKEGPSILRIQQVVRGDSAAYFCASSPVGPTQYFGPGTRLTVL.

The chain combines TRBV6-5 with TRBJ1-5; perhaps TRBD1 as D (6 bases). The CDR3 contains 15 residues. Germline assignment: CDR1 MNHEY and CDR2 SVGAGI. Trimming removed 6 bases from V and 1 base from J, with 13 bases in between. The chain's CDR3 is CASRGSGGSNQPQHF. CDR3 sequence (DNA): TGTGCCAGCAGGGGAAGTGGGGGCAGCAATCAGCCCCAGCATTTT.

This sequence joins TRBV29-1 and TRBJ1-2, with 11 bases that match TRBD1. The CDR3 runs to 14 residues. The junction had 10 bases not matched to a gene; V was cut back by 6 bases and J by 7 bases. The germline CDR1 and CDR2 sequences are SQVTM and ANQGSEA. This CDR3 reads CSVPRTGGVFGYTF. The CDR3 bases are TGCAGCGTCCCCAGGACAGGGGGCGTGTTTGGCTACACCTTC.

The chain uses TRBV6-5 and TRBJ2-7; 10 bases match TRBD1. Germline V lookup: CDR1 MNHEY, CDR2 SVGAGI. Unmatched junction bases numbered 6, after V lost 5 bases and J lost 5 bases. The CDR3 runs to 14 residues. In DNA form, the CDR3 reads TGTGCCAGCAGTCCGGGACAGGGGCTCCACGAGCAGTACTTC. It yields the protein CASSPGQGLHEQYF.

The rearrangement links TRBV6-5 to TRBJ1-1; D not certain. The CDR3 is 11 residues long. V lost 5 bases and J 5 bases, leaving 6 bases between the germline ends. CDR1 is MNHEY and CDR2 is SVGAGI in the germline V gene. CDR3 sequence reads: CASSRATEAFF. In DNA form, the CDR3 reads TGTGCCAGCAGTCGCGCAACTGAAGCTTTCTTT.

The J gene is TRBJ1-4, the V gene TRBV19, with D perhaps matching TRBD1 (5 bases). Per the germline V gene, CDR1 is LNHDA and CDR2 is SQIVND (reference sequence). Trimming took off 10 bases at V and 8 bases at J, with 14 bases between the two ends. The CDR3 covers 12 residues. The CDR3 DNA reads TGTGCCACCCGGGACTTAAGGGAAAAACTGTTTTTT. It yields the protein CATRDLREKLFF.

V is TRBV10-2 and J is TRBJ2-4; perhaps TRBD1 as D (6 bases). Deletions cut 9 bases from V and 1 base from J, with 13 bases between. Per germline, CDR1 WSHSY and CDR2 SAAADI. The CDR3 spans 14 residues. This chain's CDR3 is CASRDTGAKNIQYF. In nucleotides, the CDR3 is TGCGCCAGTCGGGACACGGGGGCCAAAAACATTCAGTACTTC.

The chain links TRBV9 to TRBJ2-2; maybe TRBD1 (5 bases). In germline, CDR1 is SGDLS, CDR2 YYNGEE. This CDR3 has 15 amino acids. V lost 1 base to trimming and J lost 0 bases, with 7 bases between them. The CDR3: CASSVIGANTGELFF. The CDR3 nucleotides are TGTGCCAGCAGCGTAATAGGGGCGAACACCGGGGAGCTGTTTTTT.

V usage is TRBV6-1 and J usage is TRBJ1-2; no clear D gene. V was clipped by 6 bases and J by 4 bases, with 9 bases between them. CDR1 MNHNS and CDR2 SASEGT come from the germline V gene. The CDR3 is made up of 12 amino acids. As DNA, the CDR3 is TGTGCCAGCAGCCGGGAGGGCTATGGCTACACCTTC. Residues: CASSREGYGYTF.

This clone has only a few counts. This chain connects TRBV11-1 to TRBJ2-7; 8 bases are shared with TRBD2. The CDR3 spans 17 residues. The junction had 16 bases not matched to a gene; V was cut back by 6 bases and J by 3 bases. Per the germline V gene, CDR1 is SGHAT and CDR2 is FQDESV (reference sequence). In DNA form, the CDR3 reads TGTGCCAGCAGAAAAGGTGTACTAAGCGGGAGCCACTACGAGCAGTACTTC. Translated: CASRKGVLSGSHYEQYF. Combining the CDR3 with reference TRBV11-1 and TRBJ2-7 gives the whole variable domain EAEVAQSPRYKITEKSQAVAFWCDPISGHATLYWYRQILGQGPELLVQFQDESVVDDSQLPKDRFSAERLKGVDSTLKIQPAELGDSAMYLCASRKGVLSGSHYEQYFGPGTRLTVT.

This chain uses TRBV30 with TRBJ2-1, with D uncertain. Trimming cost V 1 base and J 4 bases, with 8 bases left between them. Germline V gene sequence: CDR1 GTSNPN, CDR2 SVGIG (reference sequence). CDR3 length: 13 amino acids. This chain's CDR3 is CAWSGDTYNEQFF. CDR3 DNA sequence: TGTGCCTGGAGTGGAGACACTTACAATGAGCAGTTCTTC. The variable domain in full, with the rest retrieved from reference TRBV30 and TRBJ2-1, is SQTIHQWPATLVQPVGSPLSLECTVEGTSNPNLYWYRQAAGRGLQLLFYSVGIGQISSEVPQNLSASRPQDRQFILSSKKLLLSDSGFYLCAWSGDTYNEQFFGPGTRLTVL.

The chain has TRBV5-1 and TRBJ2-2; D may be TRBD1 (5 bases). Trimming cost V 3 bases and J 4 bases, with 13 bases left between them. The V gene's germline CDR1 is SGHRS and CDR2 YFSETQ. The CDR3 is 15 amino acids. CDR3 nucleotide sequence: TGCGCCAGCAGCTGGGGCGCAGGGATCACCGGGGAGCTGTTTTTT. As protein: CASSWGAGITGELFF.

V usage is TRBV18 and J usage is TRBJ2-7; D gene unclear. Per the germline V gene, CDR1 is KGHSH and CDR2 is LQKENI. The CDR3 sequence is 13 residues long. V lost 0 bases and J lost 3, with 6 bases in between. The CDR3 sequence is CASSPPTLYEQYF. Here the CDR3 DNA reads TGTGCCAGCTCACCACCGACCCTCTACGAGCAGTACTTC.

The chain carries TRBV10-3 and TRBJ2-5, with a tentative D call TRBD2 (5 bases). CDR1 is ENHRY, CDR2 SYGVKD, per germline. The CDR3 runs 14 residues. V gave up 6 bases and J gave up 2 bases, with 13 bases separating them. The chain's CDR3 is CAISASGGQETQYF. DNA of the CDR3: TGTGCCATCAGCGCCTCAGGCGGGCAAGAGACCCAGTACTTC.

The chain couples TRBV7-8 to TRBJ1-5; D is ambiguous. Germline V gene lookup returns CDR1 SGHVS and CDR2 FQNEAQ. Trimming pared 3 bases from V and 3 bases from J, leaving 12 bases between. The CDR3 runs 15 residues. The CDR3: CASSFREQHNQPQHF. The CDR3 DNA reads TGTGCCAGCAGCTTCCGAGAGCAGCACAATCAGCCCCAGCATTTT.

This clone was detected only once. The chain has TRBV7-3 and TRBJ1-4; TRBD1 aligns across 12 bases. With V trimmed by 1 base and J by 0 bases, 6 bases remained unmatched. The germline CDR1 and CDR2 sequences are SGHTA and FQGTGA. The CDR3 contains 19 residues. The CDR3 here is CASSLRDRGPPPTNEKLFF. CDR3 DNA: TGTGCCAGCAGCTTAAGGGACAGGGGGCCCCCCCCAACTAATGAAAAACTGTTTTTT.

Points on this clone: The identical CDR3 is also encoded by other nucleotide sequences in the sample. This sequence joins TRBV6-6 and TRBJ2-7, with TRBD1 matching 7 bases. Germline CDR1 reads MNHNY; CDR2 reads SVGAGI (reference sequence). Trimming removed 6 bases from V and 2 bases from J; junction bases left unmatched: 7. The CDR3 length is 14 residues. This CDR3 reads CASRSRDRPYEQYF. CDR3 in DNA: TGTGCCAGCAGAAGCCGGGACAGACCCTACGAGCAGTACTTC.

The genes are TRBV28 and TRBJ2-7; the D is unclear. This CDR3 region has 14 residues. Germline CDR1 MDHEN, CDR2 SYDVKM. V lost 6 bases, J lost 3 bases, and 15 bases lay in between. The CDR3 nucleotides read TGTGCCAGCAGGTTTAGAGGTTCGGGCTACGAGCAGTACTTC. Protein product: CASRFRGSGYEQYF.

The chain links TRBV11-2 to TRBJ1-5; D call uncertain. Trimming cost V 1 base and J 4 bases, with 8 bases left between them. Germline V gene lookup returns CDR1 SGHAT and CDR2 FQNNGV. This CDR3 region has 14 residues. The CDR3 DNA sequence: TGTGCCAGCAGCTTAGGGGGAGGGAATCAGCCCCAGCATTTT. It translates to CASSLGGGNQPQHF.

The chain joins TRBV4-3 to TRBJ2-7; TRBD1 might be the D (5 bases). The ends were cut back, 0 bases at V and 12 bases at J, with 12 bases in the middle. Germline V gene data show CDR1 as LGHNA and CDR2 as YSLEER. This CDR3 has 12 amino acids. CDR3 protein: CASSQEWGRRYF. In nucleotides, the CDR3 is TGCGCCAGCAGCCAAGAGTGGGGCCGGCGGTACTTC.

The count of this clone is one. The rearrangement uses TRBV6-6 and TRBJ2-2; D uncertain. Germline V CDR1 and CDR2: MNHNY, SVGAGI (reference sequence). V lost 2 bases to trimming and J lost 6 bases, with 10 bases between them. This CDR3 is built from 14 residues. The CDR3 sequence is CASSYTDNSGELFF. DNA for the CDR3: TGTGCCAGCAGTTACACCGACAATTCCGGGGAGCTGTTTTTT.

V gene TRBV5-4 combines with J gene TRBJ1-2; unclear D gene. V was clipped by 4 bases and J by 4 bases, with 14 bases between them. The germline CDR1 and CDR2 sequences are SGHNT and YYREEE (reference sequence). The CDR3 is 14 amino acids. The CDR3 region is CASSPFGLGYGYTF. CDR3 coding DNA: TGTGCCAGCAGCCCTTTCGGGCTCGGCTATGGCTACACCTTC.

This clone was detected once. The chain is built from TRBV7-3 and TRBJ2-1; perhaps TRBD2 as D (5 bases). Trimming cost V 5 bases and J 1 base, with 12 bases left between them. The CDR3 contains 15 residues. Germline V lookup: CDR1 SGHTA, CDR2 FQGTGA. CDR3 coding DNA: TGTGCCAGCAGCCCTCGAGGGAAATCCTACAATGAGCAGTTCTTC. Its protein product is CASSPRGKSYNEQFF.

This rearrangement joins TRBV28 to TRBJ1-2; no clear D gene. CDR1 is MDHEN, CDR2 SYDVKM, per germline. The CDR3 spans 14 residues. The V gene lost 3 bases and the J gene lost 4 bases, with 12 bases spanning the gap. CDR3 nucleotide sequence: TGTGCCAGCAGTTTCTCGTCTCGGGGCTATGGCTACACCTTC. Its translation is CASSFSSRGYGYTF.